This TCR beta chain was sequenced during a study of T-cell reconstitution after alpha-beta-depleted transplantation in children. Regarding the study as a whole: At the one-year point after transplant, T-cell counts and TCRbeta diversity were found to come mostly from T cells that had been newly produced. Several patients had high TCRbeta diversity at day 60; it came from surviving recipient T cells and thymic progenitors.

V was shortened by 7 bases and J by 4 bases, with 25 bases between the two germline ends. The CDR3 loop spans 17 amino acids. The germline gives CDR1 SGHRS, CDR2 YFSETQ. A TCRbeta library incorporating unique molecular identifiers was prepared. From the PCR reads, TCRdb called clonotypes with MiXCR, one entry per CDR3 protein. The profile shows 450,000 to 600,000 distinct CDR3 sequences, around 13% of them singletons. As concerns this clonotype: Its antigen is as yet unknown.

V is TRBV5-1 and J is TRBJ2-3; D might be TRBD1 (9 bases). This TCR came from a male patient under 18 who had a stem cell transplant for acute myeloid leukemia, so the T cells may come from the graft donor. Sequenced material: PBMCs, mostly from graft donor cells, taken 360 days after TCRalphabeta/CD19-depleted stem cell transplant. CDR3 protein: CASESSGGTGPADTQYF. DNA of the CDR3: TGCGCCAGCGAATCCTCGGGGGGGACAGGGCCCGCAGATACGCAGTATTTT.